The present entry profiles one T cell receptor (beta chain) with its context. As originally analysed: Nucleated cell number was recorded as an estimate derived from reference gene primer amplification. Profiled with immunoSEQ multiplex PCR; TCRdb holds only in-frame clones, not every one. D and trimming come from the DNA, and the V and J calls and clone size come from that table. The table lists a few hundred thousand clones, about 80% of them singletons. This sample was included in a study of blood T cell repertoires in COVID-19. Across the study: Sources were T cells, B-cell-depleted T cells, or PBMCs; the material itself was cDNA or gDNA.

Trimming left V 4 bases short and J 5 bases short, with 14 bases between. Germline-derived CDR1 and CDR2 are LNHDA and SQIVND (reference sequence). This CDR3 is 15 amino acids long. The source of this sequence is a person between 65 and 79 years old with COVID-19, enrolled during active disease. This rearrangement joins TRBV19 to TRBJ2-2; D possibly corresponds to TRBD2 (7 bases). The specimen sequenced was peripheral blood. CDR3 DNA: TGTGCCAGTAGTACGCGGACTAGGGGGACCGGGGAGCTGTTTTTT. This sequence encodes CASSTRTRGTGELFF.